This T cell receptor (beta chain) was obtained from a study of blood T cell repertoires in COVID-19. In the study's own analysis: Reference gene primer amplification gave estimated nucleated cell counts. The method was immunoSEQ multiplex PCR; TCRdb's version includes in-frame clones alone and lacks a portion of them. That table furnishes V, J and clone size, whereas the DNA furnished D and trimming. The sample carries some 130,000 clones, over 75% recorded once. Germline CDR1 and CDR2: ENHRY and SYGVKD. The CDR3 length is 15 residues. V lost 0 bases and J 5 bases, leaving 11 bases between the germline ends.

This TCR was recovered from a human donor in a cohort sampled during active COVID-19. What was sequenced was peripheral blood. The chain uses TRBV10-3 and TRBJ2-1, with D maybe TRBD2 (6 bases). The CDR3 DNA sequence: TGTGCCATCAGTGAGTCGGGCCTAGCGAACAATGAGCAGTTCTTC. It specifies CAISESGLANNEQFF.